This T cell receptor beta chain was sequenced for a study of T cell responses to AZD1222 COVID-19 vaccine. TCRdb keeps only in-frame clones here, not all; method: immunoSEQ multiplex PCR. The top ten hold 12% of the sample, which has 140,000 to 150,000 clones, just under 95% seen once. V was cut by 2 bases and J by 8 bases, with 13 bases left in between. CDR1 and CDR2 from the germline V gene are SGHKS and YYEKEE (reference sequence). This CDR3 region has 13 residues. The clonotype originates from an adult who had recovered from COVID-19. The specimen comprised peripheral blood, sampled after recovery from COVID-19. This chain uses TRBV5-5 with TRBJ1-2; possible D gene TRBD1, 5 bases. This CDR3 is CASSFGTIRGYTF. The DNA for the CDR3 is TGTGCCAGCAGCTTCGGGACGATACGAGGCTACACCTTC.